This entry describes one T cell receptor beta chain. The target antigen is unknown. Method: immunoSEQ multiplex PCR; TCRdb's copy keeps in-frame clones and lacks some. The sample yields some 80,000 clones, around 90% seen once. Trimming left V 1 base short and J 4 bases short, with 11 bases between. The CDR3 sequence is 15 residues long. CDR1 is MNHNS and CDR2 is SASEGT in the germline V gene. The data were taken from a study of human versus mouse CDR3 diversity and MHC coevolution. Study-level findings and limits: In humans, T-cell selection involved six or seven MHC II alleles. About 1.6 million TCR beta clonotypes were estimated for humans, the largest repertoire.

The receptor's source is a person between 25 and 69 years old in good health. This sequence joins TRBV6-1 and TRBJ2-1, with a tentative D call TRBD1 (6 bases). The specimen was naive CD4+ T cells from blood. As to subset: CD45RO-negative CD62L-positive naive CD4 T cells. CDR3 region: CASSEDRDGYNEQFF. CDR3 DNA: TGTGCCAGCAGTGAAGACAGGGACGGGTACAATGAGCAGTTCTTC.